Presented here are 11 T cell receptor beta chains from one specimen sequenced in a study of technical replicates of blood from a few donors (dated by TCRdb to about 2017). The protocol used for the library was the immunoSEQ multiplex PCR assay. TCRdb stores this immuneACCESS table with in-frame sequences only. Part of the clones is absent; in the studies checked, under half of the shortfall reflects unresolved V genes, and no reason is known for the rest. Present in this sample are under 85,000 clones, 85% to 95% of which were seen just once. The ten top clones hold 0.35% to 0.45% of the sample. Sequencing input: T cells isolated from PBMCs. These receptors came from a human donor in good health.

The rearrangement uses TRBV7-2 and TRBJ1-2, with 8 bases identical to TRBD1. Germline trimming cut 5 bases from V and 4 bases from J; bases unmatched to any gene: 3. The germline V gene encodes CDR1 SGHTA and CDR2 FQGNSA. The CDR3 loop spans 13 amino acids. The CDR3 DNA sequence: TGTGCCAGCAGCCTCGGGACAGGCTATGGCTACACCTTC. Residues: CASSLGTGYGYTF.

The genes are TRBV9 and TRBJ2-1; 7 nucleotides agree with TRBD1. The CDR3 has 13 residues. Germline CDR1 is SGDLS and CDR2 is YYNGEE. With 3 bases clipped from V and 6 bases from J, the junction kept 3 bases outside the gene matches. The CDR3 DNA is TGTGCCAGCAGCGGCCGGGACAGCAATGAGCAGTTCTTC. The encoded protein is CASSGRDSNEQFF.

The chain couples TRBV6-1 to TRBJ1-1; D call uncertain. This CDR3 region has 13 residues. Between the trimmed V and J ends, which lost 4 bases and 1 base, there was a span of 7 bases. CDR1 and CDR2 (germline): MNHNS, SASEGT. Here the CDR3 reads CASSGGRNTEAFF. The CDR3 DNA sequence: TGTGCCAGCAGTGGAGGTAGGAACACTGAAGCTTTCTTT.

This clone appeared once. This chain joins TRBV30 and TRBJ1-2; 8 positions match TRBD1. Trimming at V came to 3 bases and at J to 4 bases, leaving 4 bases not matched to a gene. CDR3 size: 13 residues. The V gene's germline CDR1 is GTSNPN and CDR2 SVGIG (reference sequence). The CDR3 sequence: CAWRRQGIYGYTF. Here the CDR3 DNA reads TGTGCCTGGAGAAGACAGGGGATCTATGGCTACACCTTC.

The chain employs TRBV7-3 and TRBJ2-1, with 15 bases aligning to TRBD2. Per the germline V gene, CDR1 is SGHTA and CDR2 is FQGTGA. Trimming at V came to 5 bases and at J to 8 bases, leaving 10 bases not matched to a gene. The CDR3 contains 17 residues. CDR3 sequence (DNA): TGTGCCAGCAGCCCGGGACTAGCGGGAGGATTATGGGATGAGCAGTTCTTC. Its translation: CASSPGLAGGLWDEQFF.

V gene TRBV29-1 combines with J gene TRBJ2-5; 11 bases are a match to TRBD1. The CDR3 extends over 13 amino acids. Germline V gene sequence: CDR1 SQVTM, CDR2 ANQGSEA. Germline trimming cut 7 bases from V and 5 bases from J; bases unmatched to any gene: 6. In DNA, the CDR3 is TGCAGCGGCCGGACAGGGGGCCAGGAGACCCAGTACTTC. Protein: CSGRTGGQETQYF.

The CDR3 DNA sequence: TGCGCCAGCAGCCTAGTGATCAACACTGAAGCTTTCTTT. Translating gives CASSLVINTEAFF. The V call is TRBV4-3, the J call TRBJ1-1; no firm D call. V was cut by 4 bases and J by 2 bases, with 8 bases left in between. The germline V gene encodes CDR1 LGHNA and CDR2 YSLEER. The CDR3 extends over 13 amino acids.

V is TRBV7-8 and J is TRBJ2-7; D gene uncertain. Trimming removed 5 bases from V and 2 bases from J, with 13 bases in between. CDR1 is SGHVS, CDR2 FQNEAQ, per germline. CDR3 length: 14 residues. CDR3 sequence (DNA): TGTGCCAGCAGCGTCCAAGACTTAACCTACGAGCAGTACTTC. As protein: CASSVQDLTYEQYF.

This chain joins TRBV19 and TRBJ1-4; D uncertain. V was shortened by 1 base and J by 4 bases, with 10 bases between the two germline ends. The CDR3 has 15 residues. CDR1 LNHDA and CDR2 SQIVND come from the germline V gene (reference sequence). In nucleotides, the CDR3 is TGTGCCAGTAGTATAGCGGGGTCGAATAATGAAAAACTGTTTTTT. This encodes CASSIAGSNNEKLFF.

The chain carries TRBV6-5 and TRBJ1-5; perhaps TRBD1 as D (6 bases). This CDR3 contains 14 residues. CDR1 and CDR2 from the germline V gene are MNHEY and SVGAGI. V lost 5 bases, J lost 8 bases, and 16 bases lay in between. The CDR3: CASSSVRGFEPQHF. In DNA, the CDR3 is TGTGCCAGCAGTAGCGTCAGGGGTTTCGAGCCCCAGCATTTT.

CDR3 nucleotide sequence: TGTGCCAGCAGTTTAAAGGAGAAGCGGTATGGCTACACCTTC. Translated: CASSLKEKRYGYTF. J is TRBJ1-2 and V is TRBV27; D is undetermined. V lost 2 bases, J lost 5 bases, and 12 bases lay in between. The CDR3 runs 14 residues. CDR1 is MNHEY and CDR2 is SMNVEV in the germline V gene (reference sequence).